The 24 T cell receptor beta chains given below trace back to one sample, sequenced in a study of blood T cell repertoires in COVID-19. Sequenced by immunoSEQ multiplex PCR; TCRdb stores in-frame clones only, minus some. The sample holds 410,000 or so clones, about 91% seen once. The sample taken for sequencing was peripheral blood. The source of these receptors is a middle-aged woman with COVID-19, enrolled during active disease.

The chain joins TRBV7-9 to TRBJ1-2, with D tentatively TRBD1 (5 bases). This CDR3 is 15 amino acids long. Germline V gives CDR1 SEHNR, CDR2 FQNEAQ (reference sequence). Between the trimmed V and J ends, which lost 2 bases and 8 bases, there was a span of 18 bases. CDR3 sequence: CASSLSAEGEGGYTF. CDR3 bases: TGTGCCAGCAGCTTATCGGCCGAAGGGGAAGGAGGCTACACCTTC.

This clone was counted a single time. Written as DNA, the CDR3 is TGTGCCAGCAGTTTACTGACTAGACTGGGTATATACAATGAGCAGTTCTTC. Amino acids: CASSLLTRLGIYNEQFF. The chain is built from TRBV28 and TRBJ2-1; D is perhaps TRBD2 (6 bases). CDR1 is MDHEN, CDR2 SYDVKM, per germline. CDR3 length equals 17 residues. V was clipped by 2 bases and J by 4 bases, with 18 bases between them.

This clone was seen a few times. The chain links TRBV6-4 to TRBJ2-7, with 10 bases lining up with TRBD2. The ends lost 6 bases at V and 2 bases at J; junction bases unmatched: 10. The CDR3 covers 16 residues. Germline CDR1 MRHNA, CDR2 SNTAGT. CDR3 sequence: CASSPLAGAVAYEQYF. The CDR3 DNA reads TGTGCCAGCAGCCCCCTAGCGGGAGCAGTGGCCTACGAGCAGTACTTC.

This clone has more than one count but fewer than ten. The CDR3 loop reads CATSRSRGFGYGYTF. In DNA, the CDR3 is TGTGCCACATCCCGGAGTCGGGGTTTTGGCTATGGCTACACCTTC. The chain recombines TRBV15 with TRBJ1-2; D call uncertain. Between the trimmed V and J ends, which lost 9 bases and 4 bases, there was a span of 21 bases. Germline V CDR1 and CDR2: LNHNV, YYDKDF (reference sequence). The CDR3 consists of 15 residues.

This CDR3 is CASSILKRVSSYEQYF. Here the CDR3 DNA reads TGTGCCAGCAGTATTTTAAAGCGGGTTAGCTCCTACGAGCAGTACTTC. The J gene is TRBJ2-7, the V gene TRBV28, with D possibly being TRBD2 (6 bases). V lost 5 bases and J lost 0, with 17 bases in between. Per the germline V gene, CDR1 is MDHEN and CDR2 is SYDVKM. The CDR3 extends over 16 amino acids.

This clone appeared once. In nucleotides, the CDR3 is TGTGCCAGCAGCTTATTCACAGGCAATATGGGGTCTGGAAACACCATATATTTT. This sequence encodes CASSLFTGNMGSGNTIYF. This chain uses TRBV7-2 with TRBJ1-3; D possibly corresponds to TRBD1 (5 bases). Germline CDR1 is SGHTA and CDR2 is FQGNSA. The CDR3 covers 18 residues. V was trimmed by 2 bases and J by 1 base, leaving 18 bases between them. The whole variable domain, filled in from reference TRBV7-2 and TRBJ1-3, reads GAGVSQSPSNKVTEKGKDVELRCDPISGHTALYWYRQSLGQGLEFLIYFQGNSAPDKSGLPSDRFSAERTGGSVSTLTIQRTQQEDSAVYLCASSLFTGNMGSGNTIYFGEGSWLTVV.

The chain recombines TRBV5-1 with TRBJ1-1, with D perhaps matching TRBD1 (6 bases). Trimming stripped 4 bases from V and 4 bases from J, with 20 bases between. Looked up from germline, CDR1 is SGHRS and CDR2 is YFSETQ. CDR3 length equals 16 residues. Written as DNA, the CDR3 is TGCGCCAGCAGCGTAGGGCCCGGTAGGGGGGGCACTGAAGCTTTCTTT. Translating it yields CASSVGPGRGGTEAFF. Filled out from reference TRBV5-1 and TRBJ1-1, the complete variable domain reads KAGVTQTPRYLIKTRGQQVTLSCSPISGHRSVSWYQQTPGQGLQFLFEYFSETQRNKGNFPGRFSGRQFSNSRSEMNVSTLELGDSALYLCASSVGPGRGGTEAFFGQGTRLTVV.

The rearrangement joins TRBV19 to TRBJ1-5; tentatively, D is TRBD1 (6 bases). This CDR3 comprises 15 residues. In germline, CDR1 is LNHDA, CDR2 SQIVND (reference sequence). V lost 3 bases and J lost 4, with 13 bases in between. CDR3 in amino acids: CASSMGGGRNQPQHF. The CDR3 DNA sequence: TGTGCCAGTAGTATGGGAGGGGGACGGAATCAGCCCCAGCATTTT. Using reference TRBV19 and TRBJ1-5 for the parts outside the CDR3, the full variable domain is DGGITQSPKYLFRKEGQNVTLSCEQNLNHDAMYWYRQDPGQGLRLIYYSQIVNDFQKGDIAEGYSVSREKKESFPLTVTSAQKNPTAFYLCASSMGGGRNQPQHFGDGTRLSIL.

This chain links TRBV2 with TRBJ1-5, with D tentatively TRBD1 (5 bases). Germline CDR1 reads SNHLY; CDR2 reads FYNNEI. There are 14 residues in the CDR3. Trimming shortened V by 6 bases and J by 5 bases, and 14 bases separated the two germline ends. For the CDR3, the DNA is TGTGCCAGCAGCCAAATGGGGGGAGATCAGCCCCAGCATTTT. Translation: CASSQMGGDQPQHF.

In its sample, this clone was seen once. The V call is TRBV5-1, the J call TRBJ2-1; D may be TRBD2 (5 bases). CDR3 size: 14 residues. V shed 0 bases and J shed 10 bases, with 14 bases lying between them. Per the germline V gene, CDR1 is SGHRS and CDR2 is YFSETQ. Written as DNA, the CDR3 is TGCGCCAGCAGCTTGGAACCGGCCCAGCGGGAGCAGTTCTTC. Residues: CASSLEPAQREQFF.

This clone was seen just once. The CDR3 sequence is CASSFRGTGQPQHF. The CDR3 bases are TGTGCCAGCAGTTTTCGGGGGACGGGTCAGCCCCAGCATTTT. This chain joins TRBV28 and TRBJ1-5; tentatively, D is TRBD1 (5 bases). V lost 3 bases to trimming and J lost 6 bases, with 12 bases between them. From germline, CDR1 is MDHEN and CDR2 SYDVKM. This CDR3 comprises 14 residues.

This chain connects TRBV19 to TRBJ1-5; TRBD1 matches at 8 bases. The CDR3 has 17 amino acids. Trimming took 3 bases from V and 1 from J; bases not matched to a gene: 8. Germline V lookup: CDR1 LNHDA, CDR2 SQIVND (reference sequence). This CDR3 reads CASSILTRQGSNQPQHF. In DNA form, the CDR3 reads TGTGCCAGTAGTATTTTGACGAGACAGGGGAGCAATCAGCCCCAGCATTTT.

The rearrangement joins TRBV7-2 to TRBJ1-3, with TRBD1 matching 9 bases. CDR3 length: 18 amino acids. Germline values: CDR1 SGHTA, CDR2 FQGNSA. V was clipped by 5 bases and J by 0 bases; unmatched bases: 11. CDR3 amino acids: CASSITGTGLHSGNTIYF. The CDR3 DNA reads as TGTGCCAGCAGCATCACCGGGACAGGGCTCCACTCTGGAAACACCATATATTTT.

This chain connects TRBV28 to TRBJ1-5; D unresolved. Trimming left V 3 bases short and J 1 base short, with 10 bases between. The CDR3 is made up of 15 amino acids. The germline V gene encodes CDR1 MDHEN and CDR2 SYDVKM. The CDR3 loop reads CASSLRGRSNQPQHF. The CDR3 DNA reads TGTGCCAGCAGTTTGCGGGGAAGGAGCAATCAGCCCCAGCATTTT.

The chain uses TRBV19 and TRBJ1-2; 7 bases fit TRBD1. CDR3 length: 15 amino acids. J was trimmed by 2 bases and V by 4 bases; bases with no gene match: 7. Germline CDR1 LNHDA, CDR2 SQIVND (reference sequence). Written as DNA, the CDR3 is TGTGCCAGTAGTACCACCCGGACAGGAAACTATGGCTACACCTTC. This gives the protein CASSTTRTGNYGYTF.

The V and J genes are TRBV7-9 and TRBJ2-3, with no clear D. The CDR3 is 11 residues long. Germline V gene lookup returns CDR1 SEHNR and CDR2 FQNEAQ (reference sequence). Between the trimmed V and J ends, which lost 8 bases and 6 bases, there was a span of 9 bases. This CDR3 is CASSTGDTQYF. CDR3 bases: TGTGCCAGCTCCACCGGGGATACGCAGTATTTT.

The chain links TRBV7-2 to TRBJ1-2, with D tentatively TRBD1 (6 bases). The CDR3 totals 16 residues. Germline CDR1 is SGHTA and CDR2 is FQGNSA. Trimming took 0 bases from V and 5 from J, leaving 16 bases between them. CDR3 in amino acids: CASSLAPRGGYYGYTF. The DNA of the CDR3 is TGTGCCAGCAGCTTAGCTCCCAGGGGAGGGTATTATGGCTACACCTTC.

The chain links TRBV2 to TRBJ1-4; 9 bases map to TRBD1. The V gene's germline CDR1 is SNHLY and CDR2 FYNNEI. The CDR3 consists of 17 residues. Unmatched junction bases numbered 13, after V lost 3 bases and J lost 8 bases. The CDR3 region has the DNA TGTGCCAGCAGTGAGGGGCTAACAGGGGGCCGAGGAGAAAAACTGTTTTTT. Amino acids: CASSEGLTGGRGEKLFF.

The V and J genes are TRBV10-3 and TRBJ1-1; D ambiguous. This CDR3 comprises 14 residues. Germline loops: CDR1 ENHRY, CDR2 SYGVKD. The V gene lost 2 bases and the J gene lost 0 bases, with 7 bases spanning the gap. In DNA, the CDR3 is TGTGCCATCAGTGAGGGCCAGATGAACACTGAAGCTTTCTTT. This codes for CAISEGQMNTEAFF.

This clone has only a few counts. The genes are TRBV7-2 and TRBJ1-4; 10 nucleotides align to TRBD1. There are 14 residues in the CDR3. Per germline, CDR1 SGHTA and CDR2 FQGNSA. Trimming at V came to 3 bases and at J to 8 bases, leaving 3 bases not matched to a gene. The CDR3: CASSFGTGDEKLFF. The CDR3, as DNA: TGTGCCAGCAGCTTCGGGACAGGGGACGAAAAACTGTTTTTT.

The CDR3 DNA sequence: TGTGCCAGTAGTACCTTCAGGGACACTGTAGCTCAGCCCCAGCATTTT. Encoded protein: CASSTFRDTVAQPQHF. The chain links TRBV19 to TRBJ1-5, with D tentatively TRBD1 (6 bases). V was clipped by 4 bases and J by 6 bases, with 19 bases between them. The CDR3 runs to 16 residues. Looked up from germline, CDR1 is LNHDA and CDR2 is SQIVND (reference sequence). The variable domain in full, completed from reference TRBV19 and TRBJ1-5, reads DGGITQSPKYLFRKEGQNVTLSCEQNLNHDAMYWYRQDPGQGLRLIYYSQIVNDFQKGDIAEGYSVSREKKESFPLTVTSAQKNPTAFYLCASSTFRDTVAQPQHFGDGTRLSIL.

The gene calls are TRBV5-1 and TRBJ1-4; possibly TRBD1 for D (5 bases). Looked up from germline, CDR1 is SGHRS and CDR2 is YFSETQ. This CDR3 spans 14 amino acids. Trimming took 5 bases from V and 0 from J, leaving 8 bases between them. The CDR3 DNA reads TGCGCCAGCAGTCGGGGGACAACTAATGAAAAACTGTTTTTT. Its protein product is CASSRGTTNEKLFF.

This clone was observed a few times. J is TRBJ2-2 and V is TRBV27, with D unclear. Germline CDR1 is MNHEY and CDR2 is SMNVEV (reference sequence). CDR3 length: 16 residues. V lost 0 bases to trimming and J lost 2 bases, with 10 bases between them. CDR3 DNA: TGTGCCAGCAGTTTATCGTGGCTGGTCAACACCGGGGAGCTGTTTTTT. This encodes CASSLSWLVNTGELFF.

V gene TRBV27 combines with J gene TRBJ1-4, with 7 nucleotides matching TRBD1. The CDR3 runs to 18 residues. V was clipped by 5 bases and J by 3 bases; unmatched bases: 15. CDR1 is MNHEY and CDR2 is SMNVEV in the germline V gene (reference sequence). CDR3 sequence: CASSKGTAWASANEKLFF. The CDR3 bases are TGTGCCAGCAGTAAAGGGACAGCTTGGGCCTCAGCTAATGAAAAACTGTTTTTT.